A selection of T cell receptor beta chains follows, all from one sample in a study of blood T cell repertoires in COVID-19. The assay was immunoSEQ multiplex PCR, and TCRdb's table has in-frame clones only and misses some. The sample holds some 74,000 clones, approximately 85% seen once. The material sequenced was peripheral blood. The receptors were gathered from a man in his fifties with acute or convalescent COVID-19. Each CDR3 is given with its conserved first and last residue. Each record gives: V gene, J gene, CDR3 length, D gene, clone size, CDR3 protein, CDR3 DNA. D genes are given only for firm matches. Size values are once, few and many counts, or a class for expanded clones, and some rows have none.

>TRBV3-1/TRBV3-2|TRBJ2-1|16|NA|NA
CASSPGIPSSYNEQFF
TGTGCCAGCAGCCCCGGGATCCCGAGCTCCTACAATGAGCAGTTCTTC
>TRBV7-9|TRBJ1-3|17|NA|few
CASSLGLGQDSGNTIYF
TGTGCCAGCAGCTTAGGCCTCGGACAAGACTCTGGAAACACCATATATTTT
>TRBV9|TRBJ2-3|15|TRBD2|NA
CASSVLAGTTDTQYF
TGTGCCAGCAGCGTCTTAGCGGGGACCACAGATACGCAGTATTTT
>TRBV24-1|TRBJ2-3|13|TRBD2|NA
CATEGGSTDTQYF
TGTGCCACCGAGGGAGGGAGCACAGATACGCAGTATTTT
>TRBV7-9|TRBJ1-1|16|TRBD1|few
CASSRGTGGLNTEAFF
TGTGCCAGCAGCCGCGGGACAGGCGGATTGAACACTGAAGCTTTCTTT
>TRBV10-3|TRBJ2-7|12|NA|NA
CATRRDNYEQYF
TGTGCCACCAGGAGGGACAACTACGAGCAGTACTTC
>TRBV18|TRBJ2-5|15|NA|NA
CASSPPTRGQETQYF
TGTGCCAGCTCACCCCCGACCAGGGGACAAGAGACCCAGTACTTC
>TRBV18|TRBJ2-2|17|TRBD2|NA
CASSPPGLAGGTGELFF
TGTGCCAGCTCACCACCCGGCCTAGCGGGGGGAACCGGGGAGCTGTTTTTT
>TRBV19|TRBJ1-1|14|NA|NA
CASSPLQGWTEAFF
TGTGCCAGTAGTCCCTTACAGGGTTGGACTGAAGCTTTCTTT
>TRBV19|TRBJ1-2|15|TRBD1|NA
CASSIWTGGNYGYTF
TGTGCCAGTAGTATATGGACAGGGGGTAACTATGGCTACACCTTC
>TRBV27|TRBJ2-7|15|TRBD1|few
CASSLKGRGQYEQYF
TGTGCCAGCAGTTTAAAAGGCAGGGGGCAATACGAGCAGTACTTC
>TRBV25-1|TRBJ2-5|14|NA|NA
CASSISSPQETQYF
TGTGCCAGCAGTATCTCTAGTCCTCAAGAGACCCAGTACTTC
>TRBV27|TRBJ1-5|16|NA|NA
CASSSSGVYSNQPQHF
TGTGCCAGCAGTTCCTCAGGGGTTTATAGCAATCAGCCCCAGCATTTT
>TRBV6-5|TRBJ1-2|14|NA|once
CASTSRTEGDGYTF
TGTGCCAGCACGTCGAGGACAGAAGGCGACGGCTACACCTTC
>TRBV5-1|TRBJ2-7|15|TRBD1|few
CASSYGDRGVSEQYF
TGCGCCAGCAGCTACGGAGACAGGGGGGTCTCCGAGCAGTACTTC
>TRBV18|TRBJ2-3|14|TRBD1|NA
CASSPRDRADTQYF
TGTGCCAGCTCACCGCGGGACAGGGCAGATACGCAGTATTTT
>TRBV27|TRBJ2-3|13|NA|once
CASSLGLLDTQYF
TGTGCCAGCAGTTTAGGGCTTCTAGATACGCAGTATTTT
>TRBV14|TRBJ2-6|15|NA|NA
CASSQAATGANVLTF
TGTGCCAGCAGCCAAGCAGCGACGGGGGCCAACGTCCTGACTTTC
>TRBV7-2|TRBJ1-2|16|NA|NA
CASSYPPPGMGYGYTF
TGTGCCAGCAGCTACCCACCACCGGGGATGGGCTATGGCTACACCTTC
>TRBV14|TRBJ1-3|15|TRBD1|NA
CASSRTTGELDTIYF
TGTGCCAGCAGCCGAACCACAGGGGAGCTAGACACCATATATTTT
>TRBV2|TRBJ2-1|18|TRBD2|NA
CASSRLAGSPSSYNEQFF
TGTGCCAGCAGCCGACTAGCGGGGTCCCCTAGCTCCTACAATGAGCAGTTCTTC
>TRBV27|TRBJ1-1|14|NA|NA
CASSSMLTNTEAFF
TGTGCCAGCAGCTCAATGCTAACGAACACTGAAGCTTTCTTT
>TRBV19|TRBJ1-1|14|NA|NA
CASSTRGGNTEAFF
TGTGCCAGTAGTACCCGGGGGGGGAACACTGAAGCTTTCTTT
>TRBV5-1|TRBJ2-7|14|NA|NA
CASSLQAADDEQYF
TGCGCCAGCAGCTTACAGGCGGCTGACGACGAGCAGTACTTC
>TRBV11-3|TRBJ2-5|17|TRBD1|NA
CASSLGQGARGGETQYF
TGTGCCAGCAGCTTAGGACAGGGGGCGCGCGGAGGGGAGACCCAGTACTTC
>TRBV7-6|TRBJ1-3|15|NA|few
CASSLGGTSGNTIYF
TGTGCCAGCAGCTTAGGGGGCACCTCTGGAAACACCATATATTTT
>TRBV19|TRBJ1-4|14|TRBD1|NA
CASSIGTGEEKLFF
TGTGCCAGTAGTATTGGGACAGGGGAGGAAAAACTGTTTTTT
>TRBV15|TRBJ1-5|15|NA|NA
CATSPSGGSNQPQHF
TGTGCCACCAGCCCCAGCGGGGGGAGCAATCAGCCCCAGCATTTT
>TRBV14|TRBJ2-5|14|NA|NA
CASSQDSVQETQYF
TGTGCCAGCAGCCAAGATAGTGTCCAAGAGACCCAGTACTTC
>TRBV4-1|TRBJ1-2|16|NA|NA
CASSQVIRGNNYGYTF
TGCGCCAGCAGCCAAGTCATCCGGGGGAATAACTATGGCTACACCTTC
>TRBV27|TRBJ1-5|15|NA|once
CASSLEGNSNQPQHF
TGTGCCAGCAGTTTAGAGGGTAATAGCAATCAGCCCCAGCATTTT
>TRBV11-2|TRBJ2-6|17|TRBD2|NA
CASRISGVKTGANVLTF
TGTGCCAGCAGGATAAGCGGGGTTAAAACGGGGGCCAACGTCCTGACTTTC
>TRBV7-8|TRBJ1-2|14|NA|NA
CASSRTGIGYGYTF
TGTGCCAGCAGCCGGACGGGGATCGGCTATGGCTACACCTTC
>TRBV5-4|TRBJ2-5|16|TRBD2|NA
CASSSPGLAGGETQYF
TGTGCCAGCAGCTCCCCGGGACTAGCGGGGGGGGAGACCCAGTACTTC
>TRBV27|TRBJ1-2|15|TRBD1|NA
CASSFGTGVFNGYTF
TGTGCCAGCAGTTTTGGGACAGGGGTGTTTAATGGCTACACCTTC
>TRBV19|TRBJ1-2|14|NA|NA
CASSIDPGGYGYTF
TGTGCCAGTAGTATAGACCCCGGAGGCTATGGCTACACCTTC
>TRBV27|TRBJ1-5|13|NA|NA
CASSPRISQPQHF
TGTGCCAGCAGTCCCAGGATCAGCCAGCCCCAGCATTTT
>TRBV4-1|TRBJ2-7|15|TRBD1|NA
CASSQFDRDGYEQYF
TGCGCCAGCAGCCAGTTCGACAGGGACGGTTACGAGCAGTACTTC
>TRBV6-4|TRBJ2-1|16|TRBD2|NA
CASSATSGATYNEQFF
TGTGCCAGCAGTGCCACTAGCGGGGCAACTTACAATGAGCAGTTCTTC
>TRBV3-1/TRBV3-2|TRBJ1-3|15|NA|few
CASSPLGRAGNTIYF
TGTGCCAGCAGCCCTCTGGGGAGGGCCGGAAACACCATATATTTT
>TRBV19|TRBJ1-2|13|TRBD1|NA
CASSGTGFYGYTF
TGTGCCAGTAGTGGGACAGGGTTTTATGGCTACACCTTC
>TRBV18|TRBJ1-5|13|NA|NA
CASSPAGHQPQHF
TGTGCCAGCTCACCTGCAGGGCATCAGCCCCAGCATTTT
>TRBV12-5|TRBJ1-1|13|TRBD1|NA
CASGLAITGVAFF
TGTGCTAGTGGTTTGGCTATTACAGGGGTAGCTTTCTTT
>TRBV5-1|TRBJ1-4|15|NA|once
CASSLETGINEKLFF
TGCGCCAGCAGCCTGGAGACAGGCATTAATGAAAAACTGTTTTTT
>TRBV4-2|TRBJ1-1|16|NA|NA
CASSQVGGVGNTEAFF
TGTGCCAGCAGCCAAGTGGGGGGAGTAGGGAACACTGAAGCTTTCTTT
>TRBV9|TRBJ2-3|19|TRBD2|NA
CASSVADLAGGRLTDTQYF
TGTGCCAGCAGCGTAGCTGATTTGGCGGGGGGACGATTGACAGATACGCAGTATTTT
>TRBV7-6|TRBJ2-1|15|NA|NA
CASSLFAGQPNEQFF
TGTGCCAGCAGCTTATTTGCGGGGCAACCCAATGAGCAGTTCTTC
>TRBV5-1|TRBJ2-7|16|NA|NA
CASSLDLTIGSYEQYF
TGCGCCAGCAGCTTGGATTTGACAATCGGCTCCTACGAGCAGTACTTC
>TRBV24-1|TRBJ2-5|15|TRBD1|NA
CATSGTGDRVETQYF
TGTGCCACCAGTGGCACGGGGGACAGGGTAGAGACCCAGTACTTC
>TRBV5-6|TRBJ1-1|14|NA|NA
CASSHQAGATEAFF
TGTGCCAGCAGCCACCAGGCCGGCGCGACTGAAGCTTTCTTT
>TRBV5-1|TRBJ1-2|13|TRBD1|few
CASSFDRDYGYTF
TGCGCCAGCAGCTTTGACAGGGACTATGGCTACACCTTC
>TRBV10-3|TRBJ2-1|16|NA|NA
CASLGGETFSYNEQFF
TGTGCCAGCCTAGGGGGTGAGACATTCTCTTACAATGAGCAGTTCTTC
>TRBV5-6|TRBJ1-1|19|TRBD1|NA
CASSFLGQIKYRQTTEAFF
TGTGCCAGCAGCTTTTTGGGACAGATAAAATACCGCCAGACGACTGAAGCTTTCTTT
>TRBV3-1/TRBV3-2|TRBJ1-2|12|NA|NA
CASSPSPGGYTF
TGTGCCAGCAGCCCCTCCCCAGGGGGCTACACCTTC